The clone carrying this T cell receptor (beta chain) was seen a few times. The antigen is unknown. Alongside a J-beta primer mix, a sample-barcoded 5' primer served in a second PCR lasting roughly 7 to 11 cycles. A template-switch adaptor that had 12 random nucleotides put a tag on each cDNA molecule. A minimum of 2.5 million CDR3-containing paired-end reads was obtained for each sample. TCRdb processed the 5' RACE reads anew with MiXCR; each CDR3 protein has one entry. The profile shows about 400,000 distinct CDR3 sequences, roughly half of them singletons. In germline, CDR1 is MNHEY, CDR2 SVGEGT. V was clipped by 6 bases and J by 6 bases, with 21 bases between them. This CDR3 has 15 residues. These data are taken from a study of blood T cells in healthy people across ages. General study results and limits: The unsorted PBMCs prevented any conclusive comparison of naive versus antigen-experienced cells.

Sequences were obtained from blood. The source is a man in his 60s in good health. The V call is TRBV6-2 or TRBV6-3, the J call TRBJ2-7; either TRBD1 or TRBD2 may fit D (5 bases each). CDR3 nucleotides: TGTGCCAGCAGCAATACCCGGGACCCATATCCCGAGCAGTACTTC. This translates into CASSNTRDPYPEQYF.